This T cell receptor (beta chain) is from a study of OX40 agonist ivuxolimab in advanced cancers. Study information: Ivuxolimab, an agonistic anti-OX40 (CD134) antibody, was given to patients. Of the participants, 35% to 50% had some prior anti-PD-1, anti-PD-L1 or anti-CTLA-4 therapy, which was allowed. There were three patients with partial responses, one having hepatocellular carcinoma and two cutaneous melanoma.

Some clones are missing from TCRdb's copy, which holds only in-frame ones; the method was immunoSEQ multiplex PCR. The data contain about 79,000 clones, about 85% of them singletons. The sampling schedule covered blood at baseline, cycle 4 day 1, and cycle 7 day 1. The receptor comes from an adult with an advanced solid tumor such as melanoma, head and neck, liver or kidney cancer. Specimen: CD4+ or CD8+ T cells sorted from blood, collected in a trial of the OX40 agonist ivuxolimab.

This chain's CDR3 is CASSVDSGSYNEQFF. Here the CDR3 DNA reads TGTGCCAGCAGCGTAGATAGCGGGAGCTACAATGAGCAGTTCTTC. The chain combines TRBV9 with TRBJ2-1; TRBD2 agrees at 9 bases. The J segment lost 3 bases and the V segment lost 0 bases, leaving 1 base of the junction unmatched. Germline V gene lookup returns CDR1 SGDLS and CDR2 YYNGEE. The CDR3 runs to 15 residues. The whole variable domain, filled in from reference TRBV9 and TRBJ2-1, reads DSGVTQTPKHLITATGQRVTLRCSPRSGDLSVYWYQQSLDQGLQFLIQYYNGEERAKGNILERFSAQQFPDLHSELNLSSLELGDSALYFCASSVDSGSYNEQFFGPGTRLTVL.